The 25 T cell receptor beta chains in this list originate from one sample, sequenced in a study of CD8+CD57+ T cells in acquired aplastic anemia. CD8+CD57+ cell expansion, shown by flow cytometry, had occurred in the patients selected for sequencing. The study profiled TCR beta VDJ and CDR3 using genomic DNA as template. MiXCR, applied by TCRdb to the reads, yields one record per CDR3 protein. The sample shows fewer than 250,000 distinct CDR3 sequences, around 50% of them seen only once. The sequencing input was sorted CD4+, CD8+, or CD8+CD57+ T cells (not recorded which) from PBMCs. The receptors derive from a human donor with aplastic anemia.

There are many counts of this clonotype. A read error may account for a junction end that differs from germline. This sequence joins TRBV7-3 and TRBJ1-6, with 9 nucleotides matching TRBD1. Looked up from germline, CDR1 is SGHTA and CDR2 is FQGTGA. The CDR3 has 16 amino acids. CDR3 protein: CASSVTGGAYNSPLHF. In DNA form, the CDR3 reads TGTGCCAGCAGCGTAACAGGGGGCGCCTATAATTCACCCCTCCACTTT. Full variable domain (rest looked up from reference TRBV7-3 and TRBJ1-6): GAGVSQTPSNKVTEKGKYVELRCDPISGHTALYWYRQSLGQGPEFLIYFQGTGAADDSGLPNDRFFAVRPEGSVSTLKIQRTERGDSAVYLCASSVTGGAYNSPLHFGNGTRLTVT.

The CDR3 loop is CASSLTRGRTEAFF. Here the CDR3 DNA reads TGTGCCAGCAGCTTAACCAGGGGTAGGACTGAAGCTTTCTTT. The chain joins TRBV7-2 to TRBJ1-1; a possible D gene is TRBD1 (6 bases). V lost 2 bases, J lost 5 bases, and 12 bases lay in between. The germline CDR1 and CDR2 sequences are SGHTA and FQGNSA. This CDR3 has 14 amino acids.

This clonotype has a count of ten or more. The chain combines TRBV5-8 with TRBJ2-5, with D perhaps assigned TRBD1 or TRBD2 (5 bases each). This CDR3 contains 14 residues. Germline V lookup: CDR1 SGHTS, CDR2 YDEGEE. V dropped 1 base and J dropped 5 bases, with 12 bases sitting between them. The CDR3 DNA follows: TGTGCCAGCAGCTTGTCGACGGGGCGGGAGACCCAGTACTTC. Residues: CASSLSTGRETQYF.

This clonotype occurred once. With a much larger clone just one base away, this may be a read error. The V call is TRBV12-3 or TRBV12-4, the J call TRBJ2-5; D may be TRBD1 or TRBD2 (5 bases each). The CDR3 spans 14 residues. This CDR3 is CAGSLASREETQYF. The CDR3 bases are TGTGCCGGCAGTTTAGCGTCCAGGGAAGAGACCCAGTACTTC.

This clonotype was detected many times. The V and J genes are TRBV5-1 and TRBJ1-4; maybe TRBD1 (5 bases). The CDR3 covers 18 residues. V dropped 0 bases and J dropped 0 bases, with 15 bases sitting between them. From germline, CDR1 is SGHRS and CDR2 YFSETQ. CDR3 nucleotide sequence: TGCGCCAGCAGCTTGGTACGGGGGAGGGCATCAACTAATGAAAAACTGTTTTTT. Translation: CASSLVRGRASTNEKLFF.

J is TRBJ2-3 and V is TRBV18; D call uncertain. The CDR3 is made up of 18 amino acids. Germline CDR1 KGHSH, CDR2 LQKENI. Trimming left V 4 bases short and J 0 bases short, with 20 bases between. CDR3 residues: CASSLKSQDPASTDTQYF. CDR3 in DNA: TGTGCCAGCTCACTGAAATCACAAGATCCCGCTAGCACAGATACGCAGTATTTT.

This clonotype was seen a few times. The chain joins TRBV20-1 to TRBJ2-1; 11 nucleotides line up with TRBD2. The CDR3 covers 14 residues. Germline CDR1 reads DFQATT; CDR2 reads SNEGSKA (reference sequence). The junction had 10 bases not matched to a gene; V was cut back by 7 bases and J by 8 bases. In nucleotides, the CDR3 is TGCAGTGTCGAGACTAGCGGGGCGAGCGATGAGCAGTTCTTC. Translated, it gives CSVETSGASDEQFF.

This clonotype has ten or more counts. The chain uses TRBV2 and TRBJ1-1, with D hard to call. Looked up from germline, CDR1 is SNHLY and CDR2 is FYNNEI. Trimming took 0 bases from V and 10 from J, leaving 15 bases between them. This CDR3 is 14 amino acids long. CDR3 in DNA: TGTGCCAGCAGTGAAGCCGGGGTGGACCCTGGAGCTTTCTTT. Translation gives CASSEAGVDPGAFF.

The sample holds many counts of this clonotype. The rearrangement joins TRBV12-3 or TRBV12-4 to TRBJ1-2, with unresolved D. V was clipped by 2 bases and J by 2 bases, with 3 bases between them. This CDR3 contains 12 residues. CDR3 in DNA: TGTGCCAGCAGTTTACCCAACTATGGCTACACCTTC. It codes for CASSLPNYGYTF.

The V gene is TRBV7-9, the J gene TRBJ2-7; D is uncertain. V lost 5 bases to trimming and J lost 1 base, with 12 bases between them. The CDR3 is 14 residues long. The germline CDR1 and CDR2 sequences are SEHNR and FQNEAQ (reference sequence). The CDR3 DNA follows: TGTGCCAGCAGCCACGCGGTCAGTTCCTACGAGCAGTACTTC. It codes for CASSHAVSSYEQYF. The whole variable domain, filled in from reference TRBV7-9 and TRBJ2-7, reads DTGVSQNPRHKITKRGQNVTFRCDPISEHNRLYWYRQTLGQGPEFLTYFQNEAQLEKSRLLSDRFSAERPKGSFSTLEIQRTEQGDSAMYLCASSHAVSSYEQYFGPGTRLTVT.

This clonotype was seen repeatedly, ten times or more. The V and J genes are TRBV9 and TRBJ1-1; no clear D gene. In germline, CDR1 is SGDLS, CDR2 YYNGEE. Trimming took 2 bases from V and 0 from J, leaving 11 bases between them. CDR3 size: 15 residues. As DNA, the CDR3 is TGTGCCAGCAGCGTCGGGGTCAACATGAACACTGAAGCTTTCTTT. Translation: CASSVGVNMNTEAFF.

The V and J genes are TRBV20-1 and TRBJ1-6; a possible D gene is TRBD1 (5 bases). The CDR3 has 12 amino acids. CDR1 and CDR2 (germline): DFQATT, SNEGSKA (reference sequence). V dropped 6 bases and J dropped 6 bases, with 9 bases sitting between them. CDR3 sequence: CSAGESNSPLHF. CDR3 in DNA: TGCAGTGCAGGGGAGAGTAATTCACCCCTCCACTTT.

Notes on this clonotype: The final CDR3 position lacks the conserved phenylalanine or tryptophan, pointing to a likely read error. The V call is TRBV20-1, the J call TRBJ2-7; 11 bases are shared with TRBD1. The V gene end was trimmed by 2 bases and the J gene end by 5 bases; junction bases not matched to a gene: 8. CDR1 and CDR2 (germline): DFQATT, SNEGSKA (reference sequence). This CDR3 has 15 residues. CDR3 sequence (DNA): TGCAGTGCTAGAAACCCGGGACAGGGGGGTAACGAGCAGTACCTC. Its protein product is CSARNPGQGGNEQYL.

Details on this clonotype: Lacking the conserved final phenylalanine or tryptophan, this CDR3 likely reflects a read error. Because the CDR3's place on the DNA is in doubt, the DNA is left out and the CDR3 is given as listed by TCRdb. The chain uses TRBV20-1 and TRBJ1-1; the listed D gene, TRBD1, was not tested against the DNA. Germline lookup yields CDR1 DFQATT and CDR2 SNEGSKA (reference sequence). The CDR3 spans 11 residues, counting both ends. The CDR3 region is CSARGPPEDPR.

The chain combines TRBV29-1 with TRBJ1-4, with D unresolved. V lost 4 bases and J 8 bases, leaving 11 bases between the germline ends. This CDR3 has 12 residues. The V gene's germline CDR1 is SQVTM and CDR2 ANQGSEA. The CDR3 nucleotides read TGCAGCGTTGGTCATGGTGGGGAAAAACTGTTTTTT. Translating gives CSVGHGGEKLFF.

This clonotype has a single count. The rearrangement uses TRBV19 and TRBJ2-1; TRBD2 matches at 7 bases. This CDR3 region has 13 residues. The germline V gene has CDR1 LNHDA and CDR2 SQIVND (reference sequence). The V and J ends lost 7 bases and 10 bases, in that order; junction bases with no gene match: 10. As DNA, the CDR3 is TGTGCCAGTATTAGGACTAGGGGAGGGGAGCAGTTCTTC. Translation: CASIRTRGGEQFF.

The chain joins TRBV2 to TRBJ1-3, with 9 positions matching TRBD1. Trimming cost V 6 bases and J 2 bases; bases outside gene matches: 5. Germline values: CDR1 SNHLY, CDR2 FYNNEI. This CDR3 is 15 amino acids long. Written as DNA, the CDR3 is TGTGCCAGCAGCGACAGGGACAGGGCTGGAAACACCATATATTTT. Translated: CASSDRDRAGNTIYF.

This clonotype occurred many times. V gene TRBV2 combines with J gene TRBJ2-5, with TRBD2 matching 8 bases. Unmatched junction bases numbered 10, after V lost 6 bases and J lost 1 base. This CDR3 has 16 residues. Germline V gives CDR1 SNHLY, CDR2 FYNNEI. Here the CDR3 reads CASSRLASGGQETQYF. The DNA for the CDR3 is TGTGCCAGCAGCCGGCTGGCCAGCGGGGGCCAAGAGACCCAGTACTTC.

This clonotype was seen many times. The chain combines TRBV7-3 with TRBJ1-4; a weak D match, TRBD1 (5 bases). CDR1 SGHTA and CDR2 FQGTGA come from the germline V gene. V was clipped by 3 bases and J by 7 bases, with 12 bases between them. The CDR3 covers 14 residues. The CDR3: CASSFAGGGEKLFF. The CDR3 DNA reads TGTGCCAGCAGCTTTGCGGGGGGAGGTGAAAAACTGTTTTTT.

This clonotype was counted many times. This sequence joins TRBV10-1 and TRBJ2-2, with D maybe TRBD2 (5 bases). Germline values: CDR1 WNHNN, CDR2 SYGVQD (reference sequence). V gave up 2 bases and J gave up 7 bases, with 14 bases separating them. The CDR3 sequence is 15 residues long. The CDR3 is CASSERRAGGGELFF. As DNA, the CDR3 is TGCGCCAGCAGTGAGAGGCGGGCGGGCGGCGGGGAGCTGTTTTTT.

In this sample, this clonotype turned up many times. The chain uses TRBV5-1 and TRBJ1-2, with 10 bases matching TRBD1. Trimming at V came to 4 bases and at J to 8 bases, leaving 2 bases not matched to a gene. Per the germline V gene, CDR1 is SGHRS and CDR2 is YFSETQ. The CDR3 sequence is 12 residues long. CDR3 DNA: TGCGCCAGCAGCCTGGGACAGGGGGGCTACACCTTC. Translating it yields CASSLGQGGYTF.

The gene calls are TRBV10-3 and TRBJ2-7, with 9 bases that match TRBD1. J lost 3 bases, V lost 6 bases, and 9 bases had no gene match. CDR3 length: 15 amino acids. CDR1 ENHRY and CDR2 SYGVKD come from the germline V gene. The CDR3 is CAIRAIRDRDYEQYF. The CDR3, as DNA: TGTGCCATCAGGGCCATCCGGGACAGGGACTACGAGCAGTACTTC.

This clonotype was detected once. The chain combines TRBV2 with TRBJ1-1; perhaps TRBD1 as D (5 bases). Germline V gene sequence: CDR1 SNHLY, CDR2 FYNNEI. CDR3 length: 13 residues. With 1 base removed from V and 4 bases from J, the gap between germline ends came to 7 bases. The CDR3 DNA reads TGTGCCAGCAGTGAAGGCCAGGGCACTGAAGCTTTCTTT. Protein: CASSEGQGTEAFF.

This clonotype occurred many times. The chain links TRBV9 to TRBJ2-5; 10 nucleotides align to TRBD2. Germline CDR1 and CDR2: SGDLS and YYNGEE. V shed 6 bases and J 2 bases; nucleotides not matched to a gene: 4. This CDR3 comprises 14 residues. CDR3 DNA: TGTGCCAGCAACCCAGCGGGGGGGCAAGAGACCCAGTACTTC. Translation: CASNPAGGQETQYF.

This clonotype appeared a few times. The genes are TRBV20-1 and TRBJ1-2; TRBD1 agrees at 11 bases. The CDR3 extends over 13 amino acids. Germline V gene lookup returns CDR1 DFQATT and CDR2 SNEGSKA (reference sequence). The CDR3 spells CSPKWGQGVGYTF. The CDR3 DNA reads TGCAGCCCCAAATGGGGACAGGGGGTGGGCTACACCTTC.